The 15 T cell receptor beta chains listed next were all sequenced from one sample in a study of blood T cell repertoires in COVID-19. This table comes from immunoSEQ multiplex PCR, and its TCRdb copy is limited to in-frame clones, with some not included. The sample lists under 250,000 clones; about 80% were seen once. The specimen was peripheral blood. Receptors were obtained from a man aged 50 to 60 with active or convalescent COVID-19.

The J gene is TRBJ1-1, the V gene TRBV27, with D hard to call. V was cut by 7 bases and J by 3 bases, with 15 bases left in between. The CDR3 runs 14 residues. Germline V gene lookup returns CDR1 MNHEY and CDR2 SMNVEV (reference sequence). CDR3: CASTRGRRDTEAFF. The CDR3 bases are TGTGCCAGCACTAGAGGTAGACGGGACACTGAAGCTTTCTTT.

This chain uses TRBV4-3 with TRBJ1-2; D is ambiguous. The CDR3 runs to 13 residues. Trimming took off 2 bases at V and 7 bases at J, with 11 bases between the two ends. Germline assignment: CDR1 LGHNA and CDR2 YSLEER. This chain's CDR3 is CASSQIITSGYTF. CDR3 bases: TGCGCCAGCAGCCAAATTATCACGAGTGGCTACACCTTC.

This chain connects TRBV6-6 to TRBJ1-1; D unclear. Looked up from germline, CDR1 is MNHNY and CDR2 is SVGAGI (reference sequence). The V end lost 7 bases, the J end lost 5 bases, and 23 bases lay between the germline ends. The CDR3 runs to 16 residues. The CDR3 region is CASMPLEGASKTEAFF. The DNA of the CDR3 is TGTGCCAGCATGCCCTTGGAGGGCGCAAGTAAGACTGAAGCTTTCTTT.

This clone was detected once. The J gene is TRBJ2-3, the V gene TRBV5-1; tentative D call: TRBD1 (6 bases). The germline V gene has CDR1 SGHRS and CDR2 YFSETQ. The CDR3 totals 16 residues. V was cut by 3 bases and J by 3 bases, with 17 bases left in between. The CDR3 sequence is CASSSGQSGSTDTQYF. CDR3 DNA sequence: TGCGCCAGCAGCTCCGGACAGTCAGGGTCGACAGATACGCAGTATTTT. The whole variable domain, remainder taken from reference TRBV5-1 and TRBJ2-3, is KAGVTQTPRYLIKTRGQQVTLSCSPISGHRSVSWYQQTPGQGLQFLFEYFSETQRNKGNFPGRFSGRQFSNSRSEMNVSTLELGDSALYLCASSSGQSGSTDTQYFGPGTRLTVL.

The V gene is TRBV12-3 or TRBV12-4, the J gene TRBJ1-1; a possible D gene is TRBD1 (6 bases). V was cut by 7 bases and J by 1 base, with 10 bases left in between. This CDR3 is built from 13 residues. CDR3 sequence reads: CASMDRANTEAFF. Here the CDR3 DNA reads TGTGCCAGCATGGACAGAGCGAACACTGAAGCTTTCTTT.

The CDR3 loop is CASSQGGGTDTQYF. The CDR3 bases are TGTGCCAGCAGCCAGGGGGGGGGCACAGATACGCAGTATTTT. J is TRBJ2-3 and V is TRBV3-1 (or the pseudogene TRBV3-2), with TRBD2 matching over 7 bases. Germline V gene data show CDR1 as LGHDT and CDR2 as YNNKEL (reference sequence). This CDR3 is 14 amino acids long. Trimming cost V 3 bases and J 1 base; bases outside gene matches: 1.

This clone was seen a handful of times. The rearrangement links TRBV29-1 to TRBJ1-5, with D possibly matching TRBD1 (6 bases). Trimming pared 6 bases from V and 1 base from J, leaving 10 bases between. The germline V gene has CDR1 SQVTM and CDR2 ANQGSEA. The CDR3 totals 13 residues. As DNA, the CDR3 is TGCAGCGTCCTACAGGGAAGCAATCAGCCCCAGCATTTT. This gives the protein CSVLQGSNQPQHF.

This CDR3 is CAWSTDSAFF. DNA of the CDR3: TGTGCCTGGAGTACAGATAGTGCTTTCTTT. V and J are TRBV30 and TRBJ1-1, with D unresolved. V was trimmed by 2 bases and J by 11 bases, leaving 9 bases between them. CDR1 is GTSNPN and CDR2 is SVGIG in the germline V gene (reference sequence). This CDR3 spans 10 amino acids.

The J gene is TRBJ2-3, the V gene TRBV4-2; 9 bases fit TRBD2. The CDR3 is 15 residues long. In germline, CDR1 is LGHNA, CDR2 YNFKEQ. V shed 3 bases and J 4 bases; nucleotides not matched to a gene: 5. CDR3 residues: CASSQAGGPADTQYF. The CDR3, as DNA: TGTGCCAGCAGCCAGGCGGGGGGGCCGGCAGATACGCAGTATTTT.

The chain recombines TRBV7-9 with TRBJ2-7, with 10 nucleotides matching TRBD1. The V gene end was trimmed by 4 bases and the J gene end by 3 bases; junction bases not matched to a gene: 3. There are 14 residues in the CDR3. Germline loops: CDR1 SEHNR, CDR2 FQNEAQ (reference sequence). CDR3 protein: CASSSGDRGYEQYF. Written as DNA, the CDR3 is TGTGCCAGCAGCTCAGGGGACAGGGGCTACGAGCAGTACTTC.

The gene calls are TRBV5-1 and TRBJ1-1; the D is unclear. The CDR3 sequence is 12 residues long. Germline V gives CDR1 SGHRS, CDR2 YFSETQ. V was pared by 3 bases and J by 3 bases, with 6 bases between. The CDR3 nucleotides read TGCGCCAGCAGCTACCGGGACACTGAAGCTTTCTTT. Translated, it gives CASSYRDTEAFF.

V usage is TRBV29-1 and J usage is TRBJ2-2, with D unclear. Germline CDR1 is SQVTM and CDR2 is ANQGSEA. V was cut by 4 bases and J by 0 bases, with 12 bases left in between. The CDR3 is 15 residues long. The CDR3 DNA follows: TGCAGCGTTGCCCTTACTTCGCCGAACACCGGGGAGCTGTTTTTT. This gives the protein CSVALTSPNTGELFF.

In DNA, the CDR3 is TGCAGCGTCCCCAGACAGCCATCTAACTATGGCTACACCTTC. Translated: CSVPRQPSNYGYTF. V usage is TRBV29-1 and J usage is TRBJ1-2; D is perhaps TRBD1 (5 bases). CDR3 length: 14 amino acids. Germline V lookup: CDR1 SQVTM, CDR2 ANQGSEA. V was cut by 6 bases and J by 0 bases, with 14 bases left in between.

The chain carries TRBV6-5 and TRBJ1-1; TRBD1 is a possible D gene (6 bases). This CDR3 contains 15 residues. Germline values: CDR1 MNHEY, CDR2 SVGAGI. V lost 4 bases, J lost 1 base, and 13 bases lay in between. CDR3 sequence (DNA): TGTGCCAGCAGTTCCCCCGGGACAAGGAACACTGAAGCTTTCTTT. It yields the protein CASSSPGTRNTEAFF.

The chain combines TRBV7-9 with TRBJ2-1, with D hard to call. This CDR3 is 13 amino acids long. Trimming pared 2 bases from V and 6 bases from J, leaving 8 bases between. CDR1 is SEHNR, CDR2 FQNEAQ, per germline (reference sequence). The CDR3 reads CASSLRDLNEQFF. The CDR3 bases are TGTGCCAGCAGCTTACGAGATCTCAATGAGCAGTTCTTC.